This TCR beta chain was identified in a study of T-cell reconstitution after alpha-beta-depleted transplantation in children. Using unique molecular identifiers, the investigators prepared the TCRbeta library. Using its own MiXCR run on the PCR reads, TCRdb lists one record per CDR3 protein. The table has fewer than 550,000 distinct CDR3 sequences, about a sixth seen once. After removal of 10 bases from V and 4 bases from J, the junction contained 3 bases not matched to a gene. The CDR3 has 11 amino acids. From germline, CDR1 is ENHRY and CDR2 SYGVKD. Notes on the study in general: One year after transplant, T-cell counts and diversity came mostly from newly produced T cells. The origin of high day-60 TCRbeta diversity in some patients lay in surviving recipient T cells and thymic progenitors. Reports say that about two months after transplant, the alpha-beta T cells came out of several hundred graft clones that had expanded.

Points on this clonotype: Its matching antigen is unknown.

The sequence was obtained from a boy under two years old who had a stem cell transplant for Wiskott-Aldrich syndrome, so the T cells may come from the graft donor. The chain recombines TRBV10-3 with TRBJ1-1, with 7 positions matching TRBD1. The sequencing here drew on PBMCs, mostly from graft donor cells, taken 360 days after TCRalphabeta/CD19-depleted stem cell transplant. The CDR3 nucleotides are TGTGCCACCCAGGGGGGCACTGAAGCTTTCTTT. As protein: CATQGGTEAFF.